This is a list of T cell receptor beta chains from one sample in a study of beta chain features in type 1 diabetes. Method: immunoSEQ multiplex PCR; TCRdb's copy keeps in-frame clones and lacks some. The sample records about 240,000 clones, around 26% being singletons. The sample was central memory CD4+ T cells from blood. These receptors all stem from a man younger than 45 in good health. Each CDR3 is given with its conserved first and last residue. Each record gives: V gene, CDR3 protein.

v_gene: TRBV13; CDR3aa: CASSQSGTYEQYF
v_gene: TRBV28; CDR3aa: CASSLTKNIQYF
v_gene: TRBV28; CDR3aa: CASSPQGSGANVLTF
v_gene: TRBV7-9; CDR3aa: CASSLRRELTGELFF
v_gene: TRBV25-1; CDR3aa: CASSDYLRDQPQHF
v_gene: TRBV28; CDR3aa: CASQMTNTGELFF
v_gene: TRBV7-2; CDR3aa: CASSLGGRYEETQYF
v_gene: TRBV4-2; CDR3aa: CASSPELAGSYNEQFF
v_gene: TRBV7-2; CDR3aa: CASSLPPGTDIYF
v_gene: TRBV27; CDR3aa: CASSFKGYAKQETQYF
v_gene: TRBV28; CDR3aa: CASTTGTGVLNSGYTF
v_gene: TRBV30; CDR3aa: CAWSFGQGAGEQYF
v_gene: TRBV2; CDR3aa: CASSGGTSDQPQHF
v_gene: TRBV9; CDR3aa: CASSVAAGNQETQYF
v_gene: TRBV5-4; CDR3aa: CASRAGTSGRETQYF
v_gene: TRBV7-2; CDR3aa: CASSSQPGPTGGAFF
v_gene: TRBV13; CDR3aa: CASSPRVAGVVTDTQYF
v_gene: TRBV25-1; CDR3aa: CASSGGLSYEQYF
v_gene: TRBV5-6; CDR3aa: CASSLPGLAEFGGYYEQYF
v_gene: TRBV7-2; CDR3aa: CASSLEGARDTEAFF
v_gene: TRBV5-4; CDR3aa: CASSSIHGLSQETQYF
v_gene: TRBV7-2; CDR3aa: CASSRGEVTEAFF
v_gene: TRBV29-1; CDR3aa: CLPNRPSEQYF
v_gene: TRBV7-9; CDR3aa: CASTSSPEAFF
v_gene: TRBV2; CDR3aa: CASIGQPTKNTGELFF
v_gene: TRBV7-2; CDR3aa: CASSLEGQGTDTQYF
v_gene: TRBV28; CDR3aa: CASSLTAQPQHF
v_gene: TRBV28; CDR3aa: CASATGTRNEQYF
v_gene: TRBV28; CDR3aa: CASSLKNTEAFF
v_gene: TRBV4-3; CDR3aa: CASSQDSRNTEAFF
v_gene: TRBV27; CDR3aa: CASSLDIAGELFF
v_gene: TRBV6-5; CDR3aa: CASSYSMARSGELFF
v_gene: TRBV25-1; CDR3aa: CASSLTGFSAKNIQYF
v_gene: TRBV7-2; CDR3aa: CASSSYTGELFF
v_gene: TRBV25-1; CDR3aa: CASSESSRDHYEQYF
v_gene: TRBV7-9; CDR3aa: CASSKGDPRAADTQYF
v_gene: TRBV6-6; CDR3aa: CASTEALSGNTIYF
v_gene: TRBV2; CDR3aa: CASSWRSALTIAFGEQFF
v_gene: TRBV18; CDR3aa: CASSHREESEAFF
v_gene: TRBV6-5; CDR3aa: CASYDRGKSYEQYF
v_gene: TRBV28; CDR3aa: CASSSQGGETQYF
v_gene: TRBV4-3; CDR3aa: CASSQDRNIGYEQYF
v_gene: TRBV11-2; CDR3aa: CASQPSSIFGETQYF
v_gene: TRBV7-2; CDR3aa: CASRQGAANEKLFF
v_gene: TRBV2; CDR3aa: CASSPGQRAKNIQYF
v_gene: TRBV27; CDR3aa: CASSPDRGLNQETQYF
v_gene: TRBV6-5; CDR3aa: CASRITGTGANVLTF
v_gene: TRBV30; CDR3aa: CAWSALRDLNTEAFF
v_gene: TRBV29-1; CDR3aa: CSVPDRGGYEQYF
v_gene: TRBV14; CDR3aa: CASSQDHNTEAFF
v_gene: TRBV6-5; CDR3aa: CASSSGRNTDTQYF
v_gene: TRBV6-6; CDR3aa: CASRPTSDPSTDTQYF
v_gene: TRBV10-2; CDR3aa: CASSEVDNEQFF
v_gene: TRBV2; CDR3aa: CASGGTGRNTGELFF
v_gene: TRBV5-4; CDR3aa: CASSLGASGNNEQFF
v_gene: TRBV9; CDR3aa: CASSVDSYSGNTIYF
v_gene: TRBV6-5; CDR3aa: CASSYPDRAPYEQYF
v_gene: TRBV28; CDR3aa: CASSPAGTQNYEQYF
v_gene: TRBV7-2; CDR3aa: CASSLAGAGNSYEQYF
v_gene: TRBV7-2; CDR3aa: CASSLPSGRGSETQYF